This T cell receptor (beta chain) was observed in a study of neurological immune-mediated disorders. This clonotype was seen a handful of times. Germline CDR1 KGHSH, CDR2 LQKENI. CDR3 length: 14 residues. The V end was cut by 3 bases, the J end by 5 bases, with 11 bases between. The team produced cDNA through 5'RACE using 10-nucleotide random UMIs. MiXCR, applied by TCRdb to the 5' RACE reads, yields one record per CDR3 protein. Of around 62,000 distinct CDR3 sequences listed, around 4% are singletons. The sequenced sample was PBMCs. The gene calls are TRBV18 and TRBJ2-1, with D possibly matching TRBD2 (6 bases). The origin of this receptor is a middle-aged man with multiple sclerosis. The CDR3 loop is CASSPAGWDNEQFF. The CDR3 region has the DNA TGTGCCAGCTCACCGGCGGGGTGGGACAATGAGCAGTTCTTC.